This entry concerns a single T cell receptor (beta chain). Its antigen is undetermined. The memory fraction was CD4+CD45RO+CD25- cells. The CDR3 is 12 residues long. Germline CDR1 and CDR2: MNHNY and SVGAGI (reference sequence). V shed 8 bases and J shed 14 bases, with 16 bases lying between them. After constant-region reverse-primer amplification, full-length variable regions underwent semi-nested PCR with Nested Universal Primer A. One entry per CDR3 protein, called by TCRdb with MiXCR from the 5' RACE reads. The table shows around 5,600 distinct CDR3 sequences, with around half occurring only once. Notes on the study in general: Tumor-infiltrating Treg TCR alpha and beta sequences overlapped most with tumor naive CD4+ T cells, then blood naive. Tumor memory CD4+ T cell TCR gene usage was found to cluster with blood and lymph node memory CD4+ cells and with lymph node naive CD4+ cells.

The specimen was memory CD4+ T cells sorted from blood. The subset here: memory CD4+ T cells, CD4+CD45RO+CD25-. This rearrangement joins TRBV6-6 to TRBJ1-6, with D unclear. The TCR was taken from a female donor with breast cancer. This CDR3 is CASSHRVLALHF. As DNA, the CDR3 is TGTGCCAGCTCCCACCGTGTTTTGGCCCTCCACTTT.